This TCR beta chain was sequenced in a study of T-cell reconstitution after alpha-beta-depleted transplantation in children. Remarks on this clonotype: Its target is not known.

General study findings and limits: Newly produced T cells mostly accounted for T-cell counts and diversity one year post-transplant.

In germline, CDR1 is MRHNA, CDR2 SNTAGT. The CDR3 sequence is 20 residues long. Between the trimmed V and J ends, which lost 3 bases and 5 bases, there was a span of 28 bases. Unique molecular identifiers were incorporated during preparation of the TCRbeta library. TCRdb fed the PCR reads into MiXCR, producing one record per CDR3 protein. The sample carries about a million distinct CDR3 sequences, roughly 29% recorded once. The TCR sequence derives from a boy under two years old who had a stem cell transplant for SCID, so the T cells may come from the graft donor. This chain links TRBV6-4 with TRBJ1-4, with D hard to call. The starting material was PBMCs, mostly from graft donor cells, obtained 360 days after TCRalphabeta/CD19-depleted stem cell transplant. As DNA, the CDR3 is TGTGCCAGCAGTGATCGGATGGATTTCTCACTCTCGGGCAACAATGAAAAACTGTTTTTT. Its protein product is CASSDRMDFSLSGNNEKLFF.